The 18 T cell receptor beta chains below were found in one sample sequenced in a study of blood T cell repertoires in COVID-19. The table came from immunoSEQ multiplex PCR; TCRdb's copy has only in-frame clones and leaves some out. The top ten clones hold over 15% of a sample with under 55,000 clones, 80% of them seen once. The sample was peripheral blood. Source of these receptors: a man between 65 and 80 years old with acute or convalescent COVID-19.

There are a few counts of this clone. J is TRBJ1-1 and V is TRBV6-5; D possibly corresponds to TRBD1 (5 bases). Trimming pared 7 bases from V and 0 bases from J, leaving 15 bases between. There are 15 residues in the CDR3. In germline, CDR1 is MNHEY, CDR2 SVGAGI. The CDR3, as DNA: TGTGCCAGCAAACCTGACAGATCCATGAACACTGAAGCTTTCTTT. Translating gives CASKPDRSMNTEAFF.

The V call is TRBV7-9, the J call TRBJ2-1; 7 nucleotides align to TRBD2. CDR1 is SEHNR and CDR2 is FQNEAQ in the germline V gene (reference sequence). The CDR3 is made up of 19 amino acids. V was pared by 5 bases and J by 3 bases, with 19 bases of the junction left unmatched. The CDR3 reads CASSPRLTRGGGDYNEQFF. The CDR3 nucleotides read TGTGCCAGCAGCCCGCGGCTAACAAGGGGCGGGGGAGACTACAATGAGCAGTTCTTC.

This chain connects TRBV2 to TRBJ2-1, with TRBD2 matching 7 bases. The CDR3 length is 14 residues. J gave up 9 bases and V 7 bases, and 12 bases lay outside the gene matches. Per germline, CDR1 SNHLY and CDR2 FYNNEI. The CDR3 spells CASNPTASGVEQFF. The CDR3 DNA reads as TGTGCCAGCAACCCGACTGCCAGCGGGGTTGAGCAGTTCTTC.

The CDR3 sequence: CAWSQTGGRGQPQHF. The CDR3 region has the DNA TGTGCCTGGAGTCAGACAGGGGGCAGGGGTCAGCCCCAGCATTTT. The V call is TRBV30, the J call TRBJ1-5; 10 nucleotides agree with TRBD1. V lost 2 bases and J lost 6; bases outside the gene matches: 7. The CDR3 is 15 amino acids. Germline values: CDR1 GTSNPN, CDR2 SVGIG (reference sequence).

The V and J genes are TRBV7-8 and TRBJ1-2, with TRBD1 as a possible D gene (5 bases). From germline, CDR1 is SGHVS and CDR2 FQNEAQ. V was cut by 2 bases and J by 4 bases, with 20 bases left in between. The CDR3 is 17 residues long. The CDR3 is CASSLWTGRAGSYGYTF. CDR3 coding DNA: TGTGCCAGCAGCTTATGGACGGGGAGGGCAGGGTCCTATGGCTACACCTTC. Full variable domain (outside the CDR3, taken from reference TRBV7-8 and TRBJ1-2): GAGVSQSPRYKVAKRGQDVALRCDPISGHVSLFWYQQALGQGPEFLTYFQNEAQLDKSGLPSDRFFAERPEGSVSTLKIQRTQQEDSAVYLCASSLWTGRAGSYGYTFGSGTRLTVV.

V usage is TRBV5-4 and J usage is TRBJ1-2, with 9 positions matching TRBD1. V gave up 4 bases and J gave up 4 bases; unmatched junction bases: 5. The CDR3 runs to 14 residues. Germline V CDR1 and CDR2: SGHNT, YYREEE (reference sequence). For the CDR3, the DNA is TGTGCCAGCAGCGCCGGACAGGGGACCTATGGCTACACCTTC. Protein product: CASSAGQGTYGYTF.

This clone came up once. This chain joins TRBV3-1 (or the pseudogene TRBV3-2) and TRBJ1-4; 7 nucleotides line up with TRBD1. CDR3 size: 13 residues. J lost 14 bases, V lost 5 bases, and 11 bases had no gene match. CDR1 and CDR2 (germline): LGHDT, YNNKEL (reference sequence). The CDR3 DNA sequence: TGTGCCAGCAGCTCTAATTCACAGGGGTGGCTGTTTTTT. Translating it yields CASSSNSQGWLFF.

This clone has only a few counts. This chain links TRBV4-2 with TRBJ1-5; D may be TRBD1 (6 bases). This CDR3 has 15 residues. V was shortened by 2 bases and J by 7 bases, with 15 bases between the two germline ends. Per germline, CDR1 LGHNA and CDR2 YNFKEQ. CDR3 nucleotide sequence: TGTGCCAGCAGCCAAAGGCTACAGGGAGGGCAGCCCCAGCATTTT. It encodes CASSQRLQGGQPQHF.

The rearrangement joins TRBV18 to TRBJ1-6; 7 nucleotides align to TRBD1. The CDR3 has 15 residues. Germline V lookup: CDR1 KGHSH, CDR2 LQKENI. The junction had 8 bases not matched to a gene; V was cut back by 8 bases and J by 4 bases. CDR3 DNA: TGTGCCAGCCACCGAGGGGGCGGGTATAATTCACCCCTCCACTTT. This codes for CASHRGGGYNSPLHF.

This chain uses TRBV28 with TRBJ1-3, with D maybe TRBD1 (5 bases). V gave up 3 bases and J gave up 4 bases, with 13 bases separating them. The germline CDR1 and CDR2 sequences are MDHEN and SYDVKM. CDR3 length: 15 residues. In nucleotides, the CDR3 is TGTGCCAGCAGTTTTCGAGACGGACAAGGAAACACCATATATTTT. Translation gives CASSFRDGQGNTIYF.

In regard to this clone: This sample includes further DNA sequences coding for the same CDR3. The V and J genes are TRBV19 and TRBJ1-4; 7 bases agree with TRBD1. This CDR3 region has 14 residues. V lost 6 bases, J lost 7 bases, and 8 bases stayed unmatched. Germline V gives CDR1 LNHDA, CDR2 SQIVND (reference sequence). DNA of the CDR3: TGTGCCAGTAGCCGTCAGGGGGGAGGTGAAAAACTGTTTTTT. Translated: CASSRQGGGEKLFF.

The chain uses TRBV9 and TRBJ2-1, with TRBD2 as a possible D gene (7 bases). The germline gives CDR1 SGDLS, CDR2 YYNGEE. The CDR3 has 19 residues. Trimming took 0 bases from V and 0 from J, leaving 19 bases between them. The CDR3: CASSVEEVRAGASYNEQFF. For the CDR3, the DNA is TGTGCCAGCAGCGTAGAGGAAGTTAGGGCGGGGGCCTCCTACAATGAGCAGTTCTTC. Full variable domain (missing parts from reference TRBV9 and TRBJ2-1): DSGVTQTPKHLITATGQRVTLRCSPRSGDLSVYWYQQSLDQGLQFLIQYYNGEERAKGNILERFSAQQFPDLHSELNLSSLELGDSALYFCASSVEEVRAGASYNEQFFGPGTRLTVL.

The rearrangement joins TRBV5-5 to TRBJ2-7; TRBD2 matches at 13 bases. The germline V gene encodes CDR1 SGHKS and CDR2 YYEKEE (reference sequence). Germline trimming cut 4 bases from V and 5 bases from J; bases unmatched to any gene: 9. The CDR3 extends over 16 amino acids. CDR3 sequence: CASSPTGLAGADEQYF. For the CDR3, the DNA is TGTGCCAGCAGCCCCACCGGACTAGCGGGGGCTGACGAGCAGTACTTC.

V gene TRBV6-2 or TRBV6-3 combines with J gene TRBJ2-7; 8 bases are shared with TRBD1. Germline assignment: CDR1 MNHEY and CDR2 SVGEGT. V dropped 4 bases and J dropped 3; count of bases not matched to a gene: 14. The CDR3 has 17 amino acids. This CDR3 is CASSFRQGKPKDYEQYF. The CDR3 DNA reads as TGTGCCAGCAGTTTTAGACAGGGGAAACCTAAAGACTACGAGCAGTACTTC.

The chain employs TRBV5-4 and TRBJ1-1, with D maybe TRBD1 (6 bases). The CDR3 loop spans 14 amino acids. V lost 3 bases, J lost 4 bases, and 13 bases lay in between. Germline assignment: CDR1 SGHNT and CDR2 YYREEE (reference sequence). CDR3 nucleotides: TGTGCCAGCAGCTCCGGGACAAATCCCACTGAAGCTTTCTTT. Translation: CASSSGTNPTEAFF.

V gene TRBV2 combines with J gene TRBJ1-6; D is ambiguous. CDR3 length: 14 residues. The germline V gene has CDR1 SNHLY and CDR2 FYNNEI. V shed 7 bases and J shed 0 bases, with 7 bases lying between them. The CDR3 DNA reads TGTGCCAGCACCGTGAGCTCCTATAATTCACCCCTCCACTTT. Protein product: CASTVSSYNSPLHF.

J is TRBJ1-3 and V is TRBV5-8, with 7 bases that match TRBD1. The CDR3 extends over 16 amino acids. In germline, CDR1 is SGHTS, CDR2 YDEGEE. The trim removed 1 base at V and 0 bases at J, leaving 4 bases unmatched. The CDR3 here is CASSLNRGLSGNTIYF. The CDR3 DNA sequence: TGTGCCAGCAGCTTGAATAGGGGGCTCTCTGGAAACACCATATATTTT.

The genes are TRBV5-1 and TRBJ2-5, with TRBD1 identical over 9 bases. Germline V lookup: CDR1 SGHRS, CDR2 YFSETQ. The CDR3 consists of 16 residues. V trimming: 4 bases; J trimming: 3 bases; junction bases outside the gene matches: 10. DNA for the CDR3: TGCGCCAGCAGCGGGGGACAGGGAAACAAAAAAGAGACCCAGTACTTC. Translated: CASSGGQGNKKETQYF. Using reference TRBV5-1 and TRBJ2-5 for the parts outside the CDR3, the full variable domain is KAGVTQTPRYLIKTRGQQVTLSCSPISGHRSVSWYQQTPGQGLQFLFEYFSETQRNKGNFPGRFSGRQFSNSRSEMNVSTLELGDSALYLCASSGGQGNKKETQYFGPGTRLLVL.